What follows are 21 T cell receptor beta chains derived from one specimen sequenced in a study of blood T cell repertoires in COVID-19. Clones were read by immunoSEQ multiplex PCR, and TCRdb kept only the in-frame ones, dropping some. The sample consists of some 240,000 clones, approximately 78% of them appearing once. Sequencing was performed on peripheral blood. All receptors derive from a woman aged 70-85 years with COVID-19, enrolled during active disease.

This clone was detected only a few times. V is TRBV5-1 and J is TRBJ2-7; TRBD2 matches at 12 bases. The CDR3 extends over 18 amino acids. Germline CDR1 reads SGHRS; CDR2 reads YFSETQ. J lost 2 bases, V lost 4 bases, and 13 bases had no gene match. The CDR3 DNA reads TGCGCCAGCAGCGCTCGACTAGCGGGAGAAGCTCCCACCTACGAGCAGTACTTC. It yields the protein CASSARLAGEAPTYEQYF.

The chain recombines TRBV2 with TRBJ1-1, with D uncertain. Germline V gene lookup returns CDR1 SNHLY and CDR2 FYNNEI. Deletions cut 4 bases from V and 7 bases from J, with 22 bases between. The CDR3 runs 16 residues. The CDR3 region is CASSGSLGFRWVEAFF. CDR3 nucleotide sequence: TGTGCCAGCAGTGGGTCACTAGGATTTCGGTGGGTTGAAGCTTTCTTT. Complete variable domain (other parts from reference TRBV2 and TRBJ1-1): EPEVTQTPSHQVTQMGQEVILRCVPISNHLYFYWYRQILGQKVEFLVSFYNNEISEKSEIFDDQFSVERPDGSNFTLKIRSTKLEDSAMYFCASSGSLGFRWVEAFFGQGTRLTVV.

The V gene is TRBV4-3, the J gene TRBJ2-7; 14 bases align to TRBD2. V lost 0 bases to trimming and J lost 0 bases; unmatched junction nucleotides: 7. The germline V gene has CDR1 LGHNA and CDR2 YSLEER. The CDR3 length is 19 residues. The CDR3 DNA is TGCGCCAGCAGCCAAGAGGCGAGACTAGCGGGAGGGTACTCCTACGAGCAGTACTTC. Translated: CASSQEARLAGGYSYEQYF.

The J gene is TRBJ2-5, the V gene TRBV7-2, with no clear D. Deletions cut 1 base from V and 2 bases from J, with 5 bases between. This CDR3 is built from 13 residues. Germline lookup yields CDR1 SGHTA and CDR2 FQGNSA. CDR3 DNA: TGTGCCAGCAGCTTAGGACTTCAAGAGACCCAGTACTTC. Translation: CASSLGLQETQYF.

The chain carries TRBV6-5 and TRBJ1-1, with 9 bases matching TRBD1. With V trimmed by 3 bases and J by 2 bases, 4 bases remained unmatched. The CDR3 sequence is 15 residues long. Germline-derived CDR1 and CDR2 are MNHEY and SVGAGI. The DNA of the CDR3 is TGTGCCAGCAGTTATCCGGGACAGGGCAACACTGAAGCTTTCTTT. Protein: CASSYPGQGNTEAFF.

The DNA for the CDR3 is TGTGCCAGCAGCAGACTAGCGTACGAGCAGTACTTC. Amino acid sequence: CASSRLAYEQYF. This chain uses TRBV6-6 with TRBJ2-7; 8 bases agree with TRBD2. Trimming removed 6 bases from V and 4 bases from J; junction bases left unmatched: 2. Germline V CDR1 and CDR2: MNHNY, SVGAGI (reference sequence). The CDR3 length is 12 residues.

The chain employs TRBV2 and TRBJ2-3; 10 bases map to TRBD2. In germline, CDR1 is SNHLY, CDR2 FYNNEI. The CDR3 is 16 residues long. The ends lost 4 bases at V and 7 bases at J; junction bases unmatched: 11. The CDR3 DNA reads TGTGCCAGCAGTGTCCCAGGACTAGCGGTCACGAATACGCAGTATTTT. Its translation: CASSVPGLAVTNTQYF. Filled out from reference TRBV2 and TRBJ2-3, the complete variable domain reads EPEVTQTPSHQVTQMGQEVILRCVPISNHLYFYWYRQILGQKVEFLVSFYNNEISEKSEIFDDQFSVERPDGSNFTLKIRSTKLEDSAMYFCASSVPGLAVTNTQYFGPGTRLTVL.

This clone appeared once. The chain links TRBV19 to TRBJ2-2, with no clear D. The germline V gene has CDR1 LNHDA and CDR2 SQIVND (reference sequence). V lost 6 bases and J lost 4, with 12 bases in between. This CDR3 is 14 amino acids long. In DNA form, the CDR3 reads TGTGCCAGTAGATCTGGGCAGGCCACCGGGGAGCTGTTTTTT. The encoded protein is CASRSGQATGELFF. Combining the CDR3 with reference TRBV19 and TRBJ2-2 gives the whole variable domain DGGITQSPKYLFRKEGQNVTLSCEQNLNHDAMYWYRQDPGQGLRLIYYSQIVNDFQKGDIAEGYSVSREKKESFPLTVTSAQKNPTAFYLCASRSGQATGELFFGEGSRLTVL.

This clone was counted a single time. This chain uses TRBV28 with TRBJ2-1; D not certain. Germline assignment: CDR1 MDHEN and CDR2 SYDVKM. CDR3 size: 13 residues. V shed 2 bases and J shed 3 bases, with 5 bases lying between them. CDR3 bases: TGTGCCAGCAGTTTAAAGCTCTACAATGAGCAGTTCTTC. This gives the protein CASSLKLYNEQFF.

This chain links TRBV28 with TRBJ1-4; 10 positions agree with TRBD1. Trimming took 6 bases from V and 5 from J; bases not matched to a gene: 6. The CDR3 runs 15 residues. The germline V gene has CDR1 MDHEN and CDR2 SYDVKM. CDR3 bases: TGTGCCAGCAGACTTCCGGGACAGGGGAATGAAAAACTGTTTTTT. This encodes CASRLPGQGNEKLFF.

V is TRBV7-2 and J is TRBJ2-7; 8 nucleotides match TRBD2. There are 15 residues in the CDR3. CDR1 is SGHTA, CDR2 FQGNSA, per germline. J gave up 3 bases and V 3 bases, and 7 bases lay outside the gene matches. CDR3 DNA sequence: TGTGCCAGCAGCTTGTCGGGACTAGTTATCTACGAGCAGTACTTC. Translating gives CASSLSGLVIYEQYF. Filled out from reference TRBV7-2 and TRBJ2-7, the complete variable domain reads GAGVSQSPSNKVTEKGKDVELRCDPISGHTALYWYRQSLGQGLEFLIYFQGNSAPDKSGLPSDRFSAERTGGSVSTLTIQRTQQEDSAVYLCASSLSGLVIYEQYFGPGTRLTVT.

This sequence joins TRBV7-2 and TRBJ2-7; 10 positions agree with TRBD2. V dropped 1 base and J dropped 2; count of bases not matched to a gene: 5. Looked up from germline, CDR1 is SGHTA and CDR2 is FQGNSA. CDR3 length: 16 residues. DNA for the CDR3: TGTGCCAGCAGCTTAGACCGGACTAGCGGAACCTACGAGCAGTACTTC. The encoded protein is CASSLDRTSGTYEQYF. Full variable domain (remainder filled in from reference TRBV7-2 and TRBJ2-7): GAGVSQSPSNKVTEKGKDVELRCDPISGHTALYWYRQSLGQGLEFLIYFQGNSAPDKSGLPSDRFSAERTGGSVSTLTIQRTQQEDSAVYLCASSLDRTSGTYEQYFGPGTRLTVT.

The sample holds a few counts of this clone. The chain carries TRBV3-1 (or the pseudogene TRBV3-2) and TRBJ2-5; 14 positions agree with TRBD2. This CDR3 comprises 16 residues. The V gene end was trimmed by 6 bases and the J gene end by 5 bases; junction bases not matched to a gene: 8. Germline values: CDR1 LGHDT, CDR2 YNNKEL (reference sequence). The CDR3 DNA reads TGTGCCAGCAGACGACTAGCGGGAGGGCCTCGGGAGACCCAGTACTTC. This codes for CASRRLAGGPRETQYF.

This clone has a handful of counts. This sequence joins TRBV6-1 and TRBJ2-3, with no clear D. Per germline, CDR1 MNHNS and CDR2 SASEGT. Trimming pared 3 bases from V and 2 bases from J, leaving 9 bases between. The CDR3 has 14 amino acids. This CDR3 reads CASSDDIFTDTQYF. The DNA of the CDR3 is TGTGCCAGCAGTGATGACATTTTCACAGATACGCAGTATTTT.

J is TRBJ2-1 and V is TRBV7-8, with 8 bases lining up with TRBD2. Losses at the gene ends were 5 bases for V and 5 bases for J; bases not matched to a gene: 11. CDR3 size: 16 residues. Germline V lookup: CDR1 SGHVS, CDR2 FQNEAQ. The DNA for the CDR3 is TGTGCCAGCAGCCTCAGGGACGGGAGGGACGACAATGAGCAGTTCTTC. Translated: CASSLRDGRDDNEQFF.

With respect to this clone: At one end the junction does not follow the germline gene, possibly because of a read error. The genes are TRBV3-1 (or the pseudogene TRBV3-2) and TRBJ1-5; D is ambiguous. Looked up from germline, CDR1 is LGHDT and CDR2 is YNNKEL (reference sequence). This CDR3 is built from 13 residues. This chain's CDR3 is CASSQYEDQPQHF. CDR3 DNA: TGTGCCAGCAGCCAGTATGAGGATCAACCCCAGCATTTT.

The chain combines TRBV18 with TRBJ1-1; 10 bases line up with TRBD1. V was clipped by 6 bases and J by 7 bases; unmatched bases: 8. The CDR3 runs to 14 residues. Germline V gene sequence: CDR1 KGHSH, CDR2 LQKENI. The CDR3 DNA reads TGTGCCAGCTCCGCGACAGGGGGCGGCAGTGAAGCTTTCTTT. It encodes CASSATGGGSEAFF. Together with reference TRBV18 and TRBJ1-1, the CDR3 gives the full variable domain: NAGVMQNPRHLVRRRGQEARLRCSPMKGHSHVYWYRQLPEEGLKFMVYLQKENIIDESGMPKERFSAEFPKEGPSILRIQQVVRGDSAAYFCASSATGGGSEAFFGQGTRLTVV.

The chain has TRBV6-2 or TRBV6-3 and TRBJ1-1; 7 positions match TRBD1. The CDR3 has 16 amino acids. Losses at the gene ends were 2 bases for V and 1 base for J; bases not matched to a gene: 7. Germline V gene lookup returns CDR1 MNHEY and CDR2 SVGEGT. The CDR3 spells CASSYEQGLPNTEAFF. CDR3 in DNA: TGTGCCAGCAGTTACGAACAGGGGTTGCCGAACACTGAAGCTTTCTTT.

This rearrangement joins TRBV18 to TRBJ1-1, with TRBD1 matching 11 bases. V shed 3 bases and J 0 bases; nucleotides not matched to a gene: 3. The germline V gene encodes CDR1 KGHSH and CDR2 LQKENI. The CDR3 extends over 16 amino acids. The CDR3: CASSPRTGGMNTEAFF. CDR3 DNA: TGTGCCAGCTCACCCCGGACAGGGGGCATGAACACTGAAGCTTTCTTT. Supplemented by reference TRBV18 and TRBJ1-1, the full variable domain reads NAGVMQNPRHLVRRRGQEARLRCSPMKGHSHVYWYRQLPEEGLKFMVYLQKENIIDESGMPKERFSAEFPKEGPSILRIQQVVRGDSAAYFCASSPRTGGMNTEAFFGQGTRLTVV.

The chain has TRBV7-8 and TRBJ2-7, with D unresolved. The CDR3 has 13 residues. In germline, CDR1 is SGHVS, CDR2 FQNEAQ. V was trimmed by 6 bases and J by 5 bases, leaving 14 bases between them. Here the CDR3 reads CASRASPGHEQYF. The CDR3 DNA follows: TGTGCCAGCAGGGCATCACCAGGCCACGAGCAGTACTTC.

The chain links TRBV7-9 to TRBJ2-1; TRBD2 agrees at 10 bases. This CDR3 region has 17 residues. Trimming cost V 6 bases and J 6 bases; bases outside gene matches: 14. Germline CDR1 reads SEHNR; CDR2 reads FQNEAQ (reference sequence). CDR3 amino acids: CASRLVRGSGRVNEQFF. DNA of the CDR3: TGTGCCAGCAGATTGGTCCGAGGGAGCGGGAGGGTCAATGAGCAGTTCTTC.